This TCR beta chain was recorded in a study of T cells in Graves' hyperthyroidism and ophthalmopathy. The wider study: Upon initial diagnosis and before any treatment, peripheral blood was collected.

Amplified regions were TCR beta CDR3 sequences from RNA transcripts. The study used the HTBI primer set for a first-round RT-PCR of the TCR CDR3. TCRdb redid the calling of the multiplex PCR reads with MiXCR, one entry per CDR3 protein. The sample holds 730,000 or so distinct CDR3 sequences; approximately 18% are singletons and the top ten take 16%. There are 16 residues in the CDR3. Germline CDR1 SNHLY, CDR2 FYNNEI. V was cut by 0 bases and J by 4 bases, with 13 bases left in between. The sequencing input was blood. The chain links TRBV2 to TRBJ1-5; D is unresolved. The TCR comes from a woman between 45 and 60 years old with Graves' hyperthyroidism that later progressed to Graves' ophthalmopathy. The CDR3 region has the DNA TGTGCCAGCAGTGAAGCGCTTGGGCAGCTAAATCAGCCCCAGCATTTT. Translation: CASSEALGQLNQPQHF.